Below, 26 T cell receptor beta chains from the same sample are listed, as sequenced in a study of CD8+ T cells in alopecia areata. Once RNA had been extracted, it was reverse transcribed into cDNA to act as the sequencing template. This table comes from immunoSEQ multiplex PCR, and its TCRdb copy is limited to in-frame clones, with some not included. The sample has about 150,000 clones, 50% to 60% seen once. The source material was CD4+ T cells sorted from blood. The receptors were gathered from a human donor in good health.

As DNA, the CDR3 is TGTGCCAGTACGGGTACGGGGAGGCGGAATGAGCAGTTCTTC. It yields the protein CASTGTGRRNEQFF. The genes are TRBV19 and TRBJ2-1, with D possibly matching TRBD2 (6 bases). The length of the CDR3 is 14 residues. The ends were cut back, 7 bases at V and 7 bases at J, with 17 bases in the middle. Germline CDR1 LNHDA, CDR2 SQIVND (reference sequence).

The chain carries TRBV2 and TRBJ2-6; no clear D. CDR3 length: 14 residues. V was cut by 4 bases and J by 4 bases, with 8 bases left in between. CDR1 and CDR2 from the germline V gene are SNHLY and FYNNEI. The DNA for the CDR3 is TGTGCCAGCAGTGGCGGTTTCGGGGCCAACGTCCTGACTTTC. It specifies CASSGGFGANVLTF.

This chain links TRBV5-1 with TRBJ2-5, with TRBD2 matching 15 bases. The CDR3 runs 19 residues. J was trimmed by 0 bases and V by 3 bases; bases with no gene match: 9. Germline loops: CDR1 SGHRS, CDR2 YFSETQ. CDR3 residues: CASSWSSGTSGGNQETQYF. The CDR3 DNA reads TGCGCCAGCAGCTGGTCCTCGGGGACTAGCGGGGGGAACCAAGAGACCCAGTACTTC.

This clone was observed once. The rearrangement uses TRBV18 and TRBJ2-3; possibly TRBD1 for D (5 bases). V gave up 3 bases and J gave up 5 bases, with 6 bases separating them. Germline loops: CDR1 KGHSH, CDR2 LQKENI. The CDR3 consists of 12 residues. The CDR3 is CASSPGRDTQYF. The CDR3 DNA reads TGTGCCAGCTCACCGGGGCGAGATACGCAGTATTTT.

The V gene is TRBV29-1, the J gene TRBJ1-2; no definite D call. This CDR3 spans 13 amino acids. V lost 3 bases to trimming and J lost 3 bases, with 11 bases between them. Germline V CDR1 and CDR2: SQVTM, ANQGSEA. The CDR3 bases are TGCAGCGTTGACTGGCAGAGCTACTATGGCTACACCTTC. Translated, it gives CSVDWQSYYGYTF.

The V gene is TRBV5-1, the J gene TRBJ2-5; D unresolved. The CDR3 contains 14 residues. Trimming took 4 bases from V and 0 from J, leaving 10 bases between them. Per germline, CDR1 SGHRS and CDR2 YFSETQ. CDR3: CASSRSADQETQYF. The CDR3 DNA reads as TGCGCCAGCAGCCGTTCGGCGGACCAAGAGACCCAGTACTTC.

The chain joins TRBV25-1 to TRBJ2-5; no clear D. CDR1 is MGHDK and CDR2 is SYGVNS in the germline V gene. V lost 3 bases and J 7 bases, leaving 12 bases between the germline ends. This CDR3 is built from 13 residues. The CDR3 DNA reads as TGTGCCAGCAGTGACCGGGCGTGGGCGACCCAGTACTTC. As protein: CASSDRAWATQYF.

This rearrangement joins TRBV4-1 to TRBJ2-5, with a tentative D call TRBD1 (7 bases). CDR3 length: 14 amino acids. V lost 0 bases to trimming and J lost 7 bases, with 12 bases between them. Per the germline V gene, CDR1 is MGHRA and CDR2 is YSYEKL. CDR3 in DNA: TGCGCCAGCAGCCAAGAGTTTCAGGGGGGGACCCAGTACTTC. Amino acids: CASSQEFQGGTQYF.

This chain connects TRBV15 to TRBJ1-2; D is ambiguous. Germline V gives CDR1 LNHNV, CDR2 YYDKDF (reference sequence). The CDR3 totals 15 residues. Trimming pared 1 base from V and 8 bases from J, leaving 17 bases between. CDR3 DNA: TGTGCCACCAGCAGAGCTCGACATGGCTCGGGGGGCTACACCTTC. It yields the protein CATSRARHGSGGYTF.

This sequence joins TRBV29-1 and TRBJ2-3, with 10 bases fitting TRBD2. The CDR3 contains 15 residues. The V gene end was trimmed by 6 bases and the J gene end by 4 bases; junction bases not matched to a gene: 10. Germline CDR1 is SQVTM and CDR2 is ANQGSEA. CDR3 residues: CSVAGTSDNSDTQYF. CDR3 bases: TGCAGCGTCGCCGGGACTAGCGATAATTCAGATACGCAGTATTTT.

The chain couples TRBV4-2 to TRBJ2-4; D remains ambiguous. The CDR3 covers 14 residues. Trimming took off 4 bases at V and 7 bases at J, with 14 bases between the two ends. Germline V lookup: CDR1 LGHNA, CDR2 YNFKEQ. For the CDR3, the DNA is TGTGCCAGCAGCCGCCTAAGGGAAGGGAACATTCAGTACTTC. It specifies CASSRLREGNIQYF.

The chain recombines TRBV29-1 with TRBJ1-1, with unresolved D. The CDR3 contains 13 residues. From germline, CDR1 is SQVTM and CDR2 ANQGSEA. The ends were cut back, 1 base at V and 5 bases at J, with 11 bases in the middle. CDR3 in amino acids: CSVEVSGGTEAFF. The CDR3 DNA reads TGCAGCGTTGAAGTGAGCGGAGGGACTGAAGCTTTCTTT.

CDR3 sequence reads: CSVEVRGGNTEAFF. In DNA, the CDR3 is TGCAGCGTTGAAGTCCGGGGAGGGAACACTGAAGCTTTCTTT. This rearrangement joins TRBV29-1 to TRBJ1-1; D gene ambiguous. Trimming pared 1 base from V and 1 base from J, leaving 10 bases between. The CDR3 is 14 residues long. The V gene's germline CDR1 is SQVTM and CDR2 ANQGSEA.

The chain carries TRBV11-1 and TRBJ1-2; 8 bases fit TRBD1. This CDR3 is built from 13 residues. V was pared by 6 bases and J by 4 bases, with 4 bases of the junction left unmatched. Germline V lookup: CDR1 SGHAT, CDR2 FQDESV (reference sequence). The CDR3, as DNA: TGTGCCAGCAGTCCGGGACAGGCCTATGGCTACACCTTC. Translated, it gives CASSPGQAYGYTF.

The rearrangement links TRBV6-5 to TRBJ2-5; 10 nucleotides align to TRBD1. Germline loops: CDR1 MNHEY, CDR2 SVGAGI. J gave up 7 bases and V 5 bases, and 10 bases lay outside the gene matches. The CDR3 contains 15 residues. In DNA, the CDR3 is TGTGCCAGCAGTCGCGGACAGGGGGTTATTCGGACCCAGTACTTC. Translating it yields CASSRGQGVIRTQYF.

The rearrangement links TRBV29-1 to TRBJ2-1; tentative D call: TRBD2 (7 bases). This CDR3 spans 15 amino acids. V was shortened by 7 bases and J by 10 bases, with 26 bases between the two germline ends. CDR1 and CDR2 (germline): SQVTM, ANQGSEA. CDR3 sequence reads: CSADLGGRGGREQFF. Written as DNA, the CDR3 is TGCAGCGCCGACCTCGGCGGGAGAGGGGGACGGGAGCAGTTCTTC.

The V call is TRBV30, the J call TRBJ2-2, with TRBD2 identical over 7 bases. Germline CDR1 is GTSNPN and CDR2 is SVGIG (reference sequence). The CDR3 spans 15 residues. V trimming: 3 bases; J trimming: 0 bases; junction bases outside the gene matches: 4. CDR3 loop: CAWRVAGANTGELFF. The CDR3 DNA follows: TGTGCCTGGAGGGTGGCGGGAGCGAACACCGGGGAGCTGTTTTTT.

The chain employs TRBV7-8 and TRBJ1-2, with a possible D match to TRBD1 (5 bases). V was shortened by 3 bases and J by 4 bases, with 15 bases between the two germline ends. Germline V CDR1 and CDR2: SGHVS, FQNEAQ. The CDR3 spans 15 residues. CDR3 loop: CASSLEGPETYGYTF. The CDR3 DNA sequence: TGTGCCAGCAGCTTGGAGGGGCCAGAGACCTATGGCTACACCTTC.

The gene calls are TRBV4-1 and TRBJ1-5; D gene unclear. V was cut by 4 bases and J by 1 base, with 11 bases left in between. Germline V lookup: CDR1 MGHRA, CDR2 YSYEKL. The CDR3 is 15 residues long. CDR3 region: CASSLQGRSNQPQHF. As DNA, the CDR3 is TGCGCCAGCAGCCTTCAAGGGCGGAGCAATCAGCCCCAGCATTTT.

The V call is TRBV23-1, the J call TRBJ1-2, with D possibly TRBD1 on 6 matching bases. TRBV23-1 is an open reading frame, and its role is uncertain. Trimming removed 6 bases from V and 5 bases from J, with 22 bases in between. The CDR3 consists of 16 residues. For the CDR3, the DNA is TGCGCCAGCAGCCTCACCCAAAAGACAGGAGGTTATGGCTACACCTTC. This codes for CASSLTQKTGGYGYTF.

This clone has more than one count but fewer than ten. Other DNA sequences within the sample encode an identical CDR3. The chain has TRBV18 and TRBJ2-5; no definite D call. CDR1 and CDR2 (germline): KGHSH, LQKENI. The V end lost 2 bases, the J end lost 3 bases, and 7 bases lay between the germline ends. CDR3 size: 13 residues. CDR3 in DNA: TGTGCCAGCTCACCAGGGCTAGAAGAGACCCAGTACTTC. It encodes CASSPGLEETQYF.

The V and J genes are TRBV7-9 and TRBJ1-2; D unclear. Germline CDR1 reads SEHNR; CDR2 reads FQNEAQ (reference sequence). Trimming took off 7 bases at V and 2 bases at J, with 17 bases between the two ends. The CDR3 runs to 15 residues. The CDR3 loop reads CASTAGPGRNYGYTF. DNA of the CDR3: TGTGCCAGCACAGCCGGTCCAGGCCGCAACTATGGCTACACCTTC. Together with reference TRBV7-9 and TRBJ1-2, the CDR3 gives the full variable domain: DTGVSQNPRHKITKRGQNVTFRCDPISEHNRLYWYRQTLGQGPEFLTYFQNEAQLEKSRLLSDRFSAERPKGSFSTLEIQRTEQGDSAMYLCASTAGPGRNYGYTFGSGTRLTVV.

This sequence joins TRBV6-5 and TRBJ2-5, with D tentatively TRBD1 or TRBD2 (5 bases each). CDR3 length: 15 amino acids. Per the germline V gene, CDR1 is MNHEY and CDR2 is SVGAGI. The V end lost 5 bases, the J end lost 7 bases, and 20 bases lay between the germline ends. CDR3 protein: CASSHPPGLPTTQYF. The CDR3 DNA sequence: TGTGCCAGCAGTCACCCTCCGGGGCTACCTACGACCCAGTACTTC.

This clone was seen only a few times. The chain has TRBV5-6 and TRBJ2-7; D not resolved. V lost 3 bases, J lost 7 bases, and 14 bases lay in between. From germline, CDR1 is SGHDT and CDR2 YYEEEE. The CDR3 sequence is 13 residues long. The chain's CDR3 is CASSSALYGEQYF. CDR3 nucleotide sequence: TGTGCCAGCAGCTCGGCGCTGTATGGGGAGCAGTACTTC.

J is TRBJ2-5 and V is TRBV10-3; 8 bases agree with TRBD1. The length of the CDR3 is 13 residues. Germline lookup yields CDR1 ENHRY and CDR2 SYGVKD. V lost 10 bases and J lost 5; bases outside the gene matches: 9. CDR3 bases: TGTGCCACGAGGGAGACAGGGGTCGAGACCCAGTACTTC. Its protein product is CATRETGVETQYF.

This chain links TRBV5-6 with TRBJ1-2, with 8 nucleotides matching TRBD1. Germline V lookup: CDR1 SGHDT, CDR2 YYEEEE. The CDR3 spans 12 residues. J lost 4 bases, V lost 8 bases, and 4 bases had no gene match. CDR3 nucleotide sequence: TGTGCCAGTCGGACAGGGCCCTATGGCTACACCTTC. Residues: CASRTGPYGYTF.